A single T cell receptor beta chain is shown here with its context. Extracted RNA was reverse transcribed into cDNA, the sequencing template. Sequenced by immunoSEQ multiplex PCR; TCRdb stores in-frame clones only, minus some. The top ten hold around 5.7% of the sample, which has under 150,000 clones, roughly 57% seen once. Treatment described: oral pan-JAK inhibitor, 5-10 mg twice daily. Cell sorting was applied to PBMCs, and CD4+ and CD8+ T cells were collected. The sample comes from a study of CD8+ T cells in alopecia areata. Here the sequenced sample was CD4+ T cells sorted from blood, taken at week 4, from a patient treated with tofacitinib. This clonotype was obtained from a human donor with alopecia areata.

The CDR3 bases are TGTGCCAGCAGCTTTTGGGGGGTTGATAGCAATCAGCCCCAGCATTTT. Amino acid sequence: CASSFWGVDSNQPQHF. The gene calls are TRBV5-5 and TRBJ1-5; perhaps TRBD1 as D (5 bases). V lost 2 bases to trimming and J lost 0 bases, with 12 bases between them. The V gene's germline CDR1 is SGHKS and CDR2 YYEKEE (reference sequence). There are 16 residues in the CDR3.